The following is a T cell receptor (beta chain) sequence with its context. The antigen it binds to is not known. Base qualities are not recorded, but no much larger clone differs from it by a single base. In the prospective study, participants were about 18 to 95 years old, resided in about two dozen geographic areas of the United States, and were enrolled through a virtual design. Cohort assignment in the prospective study relied on participant-reported clinical history from a screening survey and a study questionnaire. ImmuneRACE Cohort 3 recovered participants were defined by two consecutive negative NP/OP PCR tests, healthcare professional clearance, or symptom resolution. Mobile phlebotomists in the prospective study collected whole blood, serum and a nasopharyngeal or oropharyngeal swab from every participant. Additional blood draws and questionnaires over an approximately 2-month period could optionally be provided by prospective study participants. Before DNA extraction, prospective study blood samples were shipped either frozen or at room temperature.

Sequences LGHDT (CDR1) and YNNKEL (CDR2) are obtained from the germline V gene (reference sequence). The V end gives up 1 base and the J end 5 bases, leaving 6 bases in the junction not matched to a gene. The CDR3 sequence holds 15 residues, the cysteine and phenylalanine included. CDR3 DNA only is kept here, 45 bases in frame from base 1. This specimen comes from a study of blood T cell repertoires in COVID-19 (dated by TCRdb to 2018 to 2020). Regarding the study in general: Samples covering the acute and convalescent phases of COVID-19 were provided by collaborators in the United States, Italy and Spain. Where available, HLA class I and class II types were obtained from metadata supplied by the sample provider rather than from assay-based typing. The samples were drawn from two sources: the first 160 participants of the ongoing ImmuneRACE study, and 1,000 to 1,500 subjects contributed by 6 global collaborators. Subjects who had been exposed to COVID-19, were actively infected with it, or had recovered from it provided the deeply sampled blood TCRbeta repertoires that made up the dataset. The material from the prospective study consisted of cDNA or gDNA derived from T cells, B-cell-depleted T cells, or PBMCs. A freely available public database, intended as a resource for researchers studying the immune response to SARS-CoV-2, is where the repertoires were released. Nearly every sample came with metadata listing a de-identified subject ID, COVID-19 status, age in years and sex.

TCRbeta CDR3 regions were amplified from genomic DNA by means of the immunoSEQ Assay, a bias-controlled multiplex PCR. Per the original workflow: The number of nucleated cells in each sample was estimated by amplification of reference gene primers within the assay. Sequence reads were collapsed and filtered to measure the absolute abundance of every unique TCRbeta CDR3 rearrangement. For each sample, productive Simpson clonality was calculated as the square root of Simpson's diversity index across productive rearrangements. The table was pulled from immuneACCESS by TCRdb, which kept in-frame rearrangements only. Such tables lose some clones; where checked, under half of the loss comes from unresolved V genes, and the rest has no known cause. D and trimming come from the DNA, and the V and J calls and clone size come from that table. A total of 450,000 to 500,000 clones appear in this sample, approximately 90% of them only once. The top ten clones comprise about 0.65% of the sample.

The study at large found these results: The quantity of clinical and demographic metadata differed by source and by participant and was supplied without curation.

The specimen was PBMCs or T cells enriched from blood (not recorded which). This receptor was identified in a woman between 18 and 29 years old who had recovered from COVID-19. The rearranged chain carries TRBV3-1 (or the pseudogene TRBV3-2) and TRBJ2-3, with 7 central nucleotides matching TRBD1. The nucleotide sequence is given as TGTGCCAGCAGCCAAGGAAGGGGGCAAGGAGATACGCAGTATTTT. The resulting protein is CASSQGRGQGDTQYF.